These T cell receptor beta chains were read from a single sample in a study of beta chain features in type 1 diabetes. TCRdb's copy holds only in-frame clones and misses some; the assay was immunoSEQ multiplex PCR. This repertoire shows hundreds of thousands of clones, 11% to 15% found once; its top ten account for 0.04%. The specimen was naive CD4+ T cells from blood. The source of these receptors is a man between 18 and 29 years old with type 1 diabetes. Both conserved end residues are part of each CDR3. The D gene is left open where the match is weak. Clone size, where shown, is once, few, many, or a class for clones that have expanded.

CDR3,DNA,size,V,J,D
CASSYDSNSDTQYF,TGTGCCAGCAGCTACGACTCCAACAGCGATACGCAGTATTTT,-,TRBV7-2,TRBJ2-3,-
CASSLGVYGYTF,TGTGCCAGCAGCTTAGGAGTCTATGGCTACACCTTC,-,TRBV7-9,TRBJ1-2,-
CASSLDGSGVYEQYF,TGTGCCAGCAGCTTAGATGGTAGCGGTGTCTACGAGCAGTACTTC,few,TRBV7-2,TRBJ2-7,-
CASSSSLAGGTDTQYF,TGTGCCAGCAGCTCCTCACTAGCGGGGGGCACAGATACGCAGTATTTT,few,TRBV7-2,TRBJ2-3,TRBD2
CAGGYQETQYF,TGTGCCGGAGGGTACCAAGAGACCCAGTACTTC,few,TRBV2,TRBJ2-5,-
CASSLKETTEAFF,TGTGCCAGCAGTTTAAAGGAAACTACTGAAGCTTTCTTT,few,TRBV27,TRBJ1-1,-
CASLATGGMETQYF,TGTGCCAGCTTGGCGACAGGGGGCATGGAGACCCAGTACTTC,-,TRBV18,TRBJ2-5,TRBD1
CASSLTQPLYGYTF,TGTGCCAGCAGCCTGACCCAACCACTCTATGGCTACACCTTC,few,TRBV28,TRBJ1-2,-
CASSTDGTDEKLFF,TGCGCCAGCAGCACCGATGGGACGGATGAAAAACTGTTTTTT,-,TRBV5-1,TRBJ1-4,-
CASRTYNEQFF,TGTGCCAGCAGGACATACAATGAGCAGTTCTTC,few,TRBV27,TRBJ2-1,-